The 18 T cell receptor beta chains below come from one sample, sequenced in a study of human T cells and chemical hapten exposure. TCRdb independently ran MiXCR on the RACE reads; one entry per CDR3 protein. The sample consists of 62,000 or so distinct CDR3 sequences, roughly 9.7% of them appearing once. Time point of the sample: pre-sensitization, week 0. Treatment denoted: therapeutic diphenylcyclopropenone sensitization with weekly scalp DPC. The material sequenced was whole blood, taken in connection with sensitization to the hapten diphenylcyclopropenone (DPC). The receptors originated from a woman aged 45-65 years with alopecia areata. Some clones in this sample may be carry-over from other donors' samples.

This clonotype has only a few counts. V usage is TRBV10-3 and J usage is TRBJ1-5, with D unclear. This CDR3 region has 13 residues. CDR1 ENHRY and CDR2 SYGVKD come from the germline V gene. V lost 10 bases and J lost 1, with 11 bases in between. CDR3 in amino acids: CANSRESNQPQHF. CDR3 sequence (DNA): TGTGCCAACTCCCGGGAGAGCAATCAGCCCCAGCATTTT.

In its sample, this clonotype was seen a few times. V usage is TRBV20-1 and J usage is TRBJ2-2; 11 nucleotides line up with TRBD1. The CDR3 contains 13 residues. After removal of 6 bases from V and 9 bases from J, the junction contained 6 bases not matched to a gene. Germline V gene data show CDR1 as DFQATT and CDR2 as SNEGSKA (reference sequence). CDR3 sequence: CSARTGGSRELFF. In DNA form, the CDR3 reads TGCAGTGCAAGGACAGGGGGCTCCCGGGAGCTGTTTTTT.

This clonotype appeared many times. The rearrangement joins TRBV9 to TRBJ1-1; D unresolved. The length of the CDR3 is 16 residues. V lost 0 bases, J lost 1 base, and 13 bases lay in between. Per germline, CDR1 SGDLS and CDR2 YYNGEE. The CDR3 here is CASSVVSQPGNTEAFF. CDR3 bases: TGTGCCAGCAGCGTAGTGTCGCAACCTGGGAACACTGAAGCTTTCTTT.

This clonotype showed up just a few times. This chain links TRBV29-1 with TRBJ1-2, with TRBD1 matching over 7 bases. There are 13 residues in the CDR3. CDR1 and CDR2 from the germline V gene are SQVTM and ANQGSEA. The trim removed 6 bases at V and 2 bases at J, leaving 6 bases unmatched. CDR3 sequence: CSVTGTVNYGYTF. In nucleotides, the CDR3 is TGCAGCGTAACCGGGACAGTGAACTATGGCTACACCTTC.

The J gene is TRBJ2-1, the V gene TRBV6-5; TRBD2 matches at 10 bases. This CDR3 is 15 amino acids long. Germline loops: CDR1 MNHEY, CDR2 SVGAGI. V lost 4 bases to trimming and J lost 3 bases; unmatched junction nucleotides: 3. In DNA, the CDR3 is TGTGCCAGCAGTTCTAGCGGGAGTAACTACAATGAGCAGTTCTTC. Protein sequence: CASSSSGSNYNEQFF.

This clonotype was picked up many times. CDR3 sequence reads: CASSISALYGYTF. DNA for the CDR3: TGTGCCAGTAGTATCTCAGCCCTCTATGGCTACACCTTC. The chain couples TRBV19 to TRBJ1-2; D is unresolved. Germline values: CDR1 LNHDA, CDR2 SQIVND (reference sequence). Trimming shortened V by 3 bases and J by 4 bases, and 9 bases separated the two germline ends. The CDR3 has 13 amino acids. Looking up the rest from reference TRBV19 and TRBJ1-2 gives the full variable domain: DGGITQSPKYLFRKEGQNVTLSCEQNLNHDAMYWYRQDPGQGLRLIYYSQIVNDFQKGDIAEGYSVSREKKESFPLTVTSAQKNPTAFYLCASSISALYGYTFGSGTRLTVV.

In nucleotides, the CDR3 is TGCAGTGCTAGAGCTCAAGCGGGATACACCGGGGAGCTGTTTTTT. Amino acids: CSARAQAGYTGELFF. The J gene is TRBJ2-2, the V gene TRBV20-1; TRBD2 aligns across 7 bases. The germline CDR1 and CDR2 sequences are DFQATT and SNEGSKA (reference sequence). With 1 base clipped from V and 3 bases from J, the junction kept 5 bases outside the gene matches. The CDR3 has 15 amino acids.

There are many counts of this clonotype. This chain joins TRBV18 and TRBJ1-5; 12 bases match TRBD1. The CDR3 length is 19 residues. Looked up from germline, CDR1 is KGHSH and CDR2 is LQKENI. V shed 3 bases and J 2 bases; nucleotides not matched to a gene: 11. Here the CDR3 reads CASSPLGTGGPGGNQPQHF. CDR3 in DNA: TGTGCCAGCTCACCCCTTGGGACAGGGGGCCCAGGGGGCAATCAGCCCCAGCATTTT.

This clonotype was observed many times. The rearrangement joins TRBV19 to TRBJ2-1; 7 nucleotides line up with TRBD2. Germline V CDR1 and CDR2: LNHDA, SQIVND (reference sequence). This CDR3 has 15 residues. Trimming removed 3 bases from V and 1 base from J; junction bases left unmatched: 3. CDR3 nucleotide sequence: TGTGCCAGTAGTATTGGGCGGGAGTCCTACAATGAGCAGTTCTTC. This codes for CASSIGRESYNEQFF.

This chain uses TRBV12-3 or TRBV12-4 with TRBJ2-7; the D is unclear. The CDR3 sequence is 13 residues long. V was shortened by 3 bases and J by 3 bases, with 9 bases between the two germline ends. This chain's CDR3 is CASSFQGYYEQYF. The CDR3 DNA sequence: TGTGCCAGCAGTTTCCAAGGCTACTACGAGCAGTACTTC.

This clonotype occurred many times. V usage is TRBV20-1 and J usage is TRBJ2-3; 12 positions agree with TRBD2. CDR1 is DFQATT, CDR2 SNEGSKA, per germline (reference sequence). With 1 base clipped from V and 0 bases from J, the junction kept 14 bases outside the gene matches. The CDR3 runs 20 residues. As DNA, the CDR3 is TGCAGTGCTAGAGTCCCCTCCGGGACTAGCGGGCGCTTTAGCACAGATACGCAGTATTTT. As protein: CSARVPSGTSGRFSTDTQYF.

This clonotype was counted many times. The CDR3 protein is CASSLTAGPGANVLTF. CDR3 in DNA: TGTGCCAGCAGCTTAACAGCAGGGCCTGGGGCCAACGTCCTGACTTTC. J is TRBJ2-6 and V is TRBV7-9; a possible D gene is TRBD1 (5 bases). Trimming took 2 bases from V and 2 from J, leaving 10 bases between them. Germline V gene data show CDR1 as SEHNR and CDR2 as FQNEAQ (reference sequence). CDR3 length: 16 residues.

The J gene is TRBJ2-1, the V gene TRBV7-2; D is unclear. The germline V and J ends were trimmed by 5 bases and 5 bases, with 13 bases remaining between them. The CDR3 has 14 amino acids. The V gene's germline CDR1 is SGHTA and CDR2 FQGNSA. The CDR3 DNA sequence: TGTGCCAGCAGCCCCCGTTGGTCCAACAATGAGCAGTTCTTC. It codes for CASSPRWSNNEQFF.

This clonotype appeared many times. The chain has TRBV20-1 and TRBJ2-1, with D possibly TRBD1 on 6 matching bases. Trimming removed 6 bases from V and 0 bases from J, with 12 bases in between. Per the germline V gene, CDR1 is DFQATT and CDR2 is SNEGSKA (reference sequence). The CDR3 has 14 amino acids. As DNA, the CDR3 is TGCAGTGCGCCGCAGGGGAGCTCCTACAATGAGCAGTTCTTC. Translation gives CSAPQGSSYNEQFF.

There are many counts of this clonotype. This chain links TRBV18 with TRBJ1-2, with D tentatively TRBD1 (5 bases). The V and J ends lost 6 bases and 0 bases respectively, with 14 bases between them. The germline CDR1 and CDR2 sequences are KGHSH and LQKENI. The length of the CDR3 is 15 residues. This CDR3 is CASSHGLTANYGYTF. CDR3 sequence (DNA): TGTGCCAGCTCCCATGGACTGACAGCTAACTATGGCTACACCTTC.

This clonotype was observed many times. This chain connects TRBV6-5 to TRBJ2-1; 11 bases fit TRBD2. The CDR3 spans 18 residues. V lost 5 bases and J lost 7; bases outside the gene matches: 16. Per germline, CDR1 MNHEY and CDR2 SVGAGI. CDR3 sequence (DNA): TGTGCCAGCAGTCCATTTGCCTCATTTAGCGGGGGGGCGAATGAGCAGTTCTTC. This codes for CASSPFASFSGGANEQFF.

This clonotype was counted ten times or more. The chain recombines TRBV4-3 with TRBJ2-7; maybe TRBD1 (6 bases). Between the trimmed V and J ends, which lost 1 base and 9 bases, there was a span of 16 bases. CDR3 length: 14 amino acids. Per germline, CDR1 LGHNA and CDR2 YSLEER. This chain's CDR3 is CASSQGGLGGGQYF. DNA of the CDR3: TGCGCCAGCAGCCAAGGAGGGCTAGGGGGTGGGCAGTACTTC.

The rearrangement joins TRBV4-3 to TRBJ1-1; TRBD1 matches at 7 bases. V lost 4 bases to trimming and J lost 0 bases; unmatched junction nucleotides: 5. This CDR3 spans 15 amino acids. Germline CDR1 LGHNA, CDR2 YSLEER. The CDR3 coding sequence is TGCGCCAGCAGCCGGGCCGGGACAGTGAACACTGAAGCTTTCTTT. The encoded protein is CASSRAGTVNTEAFF.